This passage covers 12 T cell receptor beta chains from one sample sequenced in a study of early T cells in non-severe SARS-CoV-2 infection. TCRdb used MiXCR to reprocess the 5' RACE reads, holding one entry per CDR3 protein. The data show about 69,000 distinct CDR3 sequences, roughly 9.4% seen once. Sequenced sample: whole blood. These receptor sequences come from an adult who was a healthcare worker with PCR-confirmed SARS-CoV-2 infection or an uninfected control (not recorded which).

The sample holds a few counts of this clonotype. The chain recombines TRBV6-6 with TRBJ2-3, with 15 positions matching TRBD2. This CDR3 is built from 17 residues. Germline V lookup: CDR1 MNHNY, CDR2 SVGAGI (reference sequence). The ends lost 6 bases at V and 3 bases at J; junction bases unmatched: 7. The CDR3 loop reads CASSRRTSGRGTDTQYF. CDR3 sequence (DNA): TGTGCCAGCAGCCGACGGACTAGCGGGAGGGGAACAGATACGCAGTATTTT.

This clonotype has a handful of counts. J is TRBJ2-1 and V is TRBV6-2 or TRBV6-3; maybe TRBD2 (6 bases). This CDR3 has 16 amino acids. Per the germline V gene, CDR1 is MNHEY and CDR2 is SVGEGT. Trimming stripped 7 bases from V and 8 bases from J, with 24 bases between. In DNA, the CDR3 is TGTGCCAGCACCTCACCTGGAGGGCCCACGGGGTATGAGCAGTTCTTC. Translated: CASTSPGGPTGYEQFF.

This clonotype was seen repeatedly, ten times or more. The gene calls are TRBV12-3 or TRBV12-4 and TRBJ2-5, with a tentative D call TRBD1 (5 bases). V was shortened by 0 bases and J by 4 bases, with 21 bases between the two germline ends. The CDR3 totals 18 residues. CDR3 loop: CASSLARQNPTKRETQYF. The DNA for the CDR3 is TGTGCCAGCAGTTTAGCCAGACAGAACCCCACTAAGAGAGAGACCCAGTACTTC.

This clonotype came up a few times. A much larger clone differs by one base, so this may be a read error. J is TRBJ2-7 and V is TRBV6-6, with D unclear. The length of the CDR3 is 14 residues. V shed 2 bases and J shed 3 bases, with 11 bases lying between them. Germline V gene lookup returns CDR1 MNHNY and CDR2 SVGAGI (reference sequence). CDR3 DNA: TGTGCCAGCAGTTACCCCTCGAAAAACTACGAGCAGTACTTC. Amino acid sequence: CASSYPSKNYEQYF.

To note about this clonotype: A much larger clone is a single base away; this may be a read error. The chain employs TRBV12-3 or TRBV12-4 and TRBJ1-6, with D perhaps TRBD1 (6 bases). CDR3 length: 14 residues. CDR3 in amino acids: CASSLTGSDSPLQF. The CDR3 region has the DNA TGTGCCAGCAGTTTGACAGGCTCTGATTCACCCCTCCAATTT.

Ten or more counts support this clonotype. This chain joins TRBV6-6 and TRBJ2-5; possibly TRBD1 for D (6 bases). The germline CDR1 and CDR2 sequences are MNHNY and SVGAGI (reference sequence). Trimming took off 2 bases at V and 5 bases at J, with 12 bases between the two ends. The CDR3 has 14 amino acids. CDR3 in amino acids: CASSYDRSSETQYF. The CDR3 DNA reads TGTGCCAGCAGTTACGACAGGTCCTCGGAGACCCAGTACTTC.

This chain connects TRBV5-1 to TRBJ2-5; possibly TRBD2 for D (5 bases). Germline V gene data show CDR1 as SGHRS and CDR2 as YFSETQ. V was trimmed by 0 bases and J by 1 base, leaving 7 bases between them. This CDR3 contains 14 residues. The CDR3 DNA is TGCGCCAGCAGCTTGGTTCTAGCCCAAGAGACCCAGTACTTC. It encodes CASSLVLAQETQYF.

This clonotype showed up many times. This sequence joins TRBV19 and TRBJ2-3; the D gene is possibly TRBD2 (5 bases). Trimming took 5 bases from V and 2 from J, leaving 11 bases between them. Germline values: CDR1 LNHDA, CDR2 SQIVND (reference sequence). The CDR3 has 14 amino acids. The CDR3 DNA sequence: TGTGCCAGTAGTTTTACGGGATCCACAGATACGCAGTATTTT. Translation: CASSFTGSTDTQYF.

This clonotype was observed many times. CDR3 sequence reads: CAWSVPARGTEAFF. The CDR3 nucleotides are TGTGCCTGGAGTGTACCAGCCCGAGGGACTGAAGCTTTCTTT. The chain combines TRBV30 with TRBJ1-1; D unresolved. The CDR3 has 14 residues. The ends were cut back, 0 bases at V and 5 bases at J, with 13 bases in the middle. Germline V gives CDR1 GTSNPN, CDR2 SVGIG (reference sequence).

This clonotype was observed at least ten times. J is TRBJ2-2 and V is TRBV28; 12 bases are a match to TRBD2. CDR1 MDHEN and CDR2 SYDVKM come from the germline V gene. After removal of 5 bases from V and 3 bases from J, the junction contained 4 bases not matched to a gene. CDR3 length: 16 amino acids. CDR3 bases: TGTGCCAGCAGTAGAGGACTAGCGGGACACACCGGGGAGCTGTTTTTT. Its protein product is CASSRGLAGHTGELFF.

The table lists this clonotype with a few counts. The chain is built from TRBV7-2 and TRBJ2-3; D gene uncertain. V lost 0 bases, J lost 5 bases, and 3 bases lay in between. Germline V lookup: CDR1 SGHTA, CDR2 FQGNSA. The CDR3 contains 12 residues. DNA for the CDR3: TGTGCCAGCAGCTTAGCGCTAGATACGCAGTATTTT. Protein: CASSLALDTQYF.

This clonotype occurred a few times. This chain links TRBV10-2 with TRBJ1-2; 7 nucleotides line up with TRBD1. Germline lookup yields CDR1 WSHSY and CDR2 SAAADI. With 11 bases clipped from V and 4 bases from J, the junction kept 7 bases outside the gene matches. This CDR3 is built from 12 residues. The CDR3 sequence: CARTRGGYGYTF. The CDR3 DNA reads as TGCGCCCGTACCAGGGGGGGCTATGGCTACACCTTC.